This paragraph reports one T cell receptor (beta chain). In the study's own analysis: Quantification of nucleated cells was approximated via reference gene primer amplification. Sequencing was performed with immunoSEQ multiplex PCR; in TCRdb, only in-frame clones are kept and a portion is missing. The D gene and trimming were derived from the DNA, and the V and J assignments and clone size from that table. The sample records tens of thousands of clones, approximately 86% being singletons. CDR1 and CDR2 (germline): MNHEY, SMNVEV (reference sequence). Unmatched junction bases numbered 10, after V lost 6 bases and J lost 6 bases. The CDR3 sequence is 14 residues long. These data originate in a study of blood T cell repertoires in COVID-19. Overall study context: COVID-19 samples collected from the United States, Italy and Spain covered acute and convalescent phases. In each case, the material was cDNA or gDNA derived from T cells, B-cell-depleted T cells, or PBMCs.

The source is a woman aged 45 to 65 with active or convalescent COVID-19. Sequencing was done on a sample of peripheral blood. The V and J genes are TRBV27 and TRBJ2-7, with 8 bases that match TRBD2. CDR3 DNA sequence: TGTGCCAGCAGCGGGGGGGGCCGGAGGGGCGAGCAGTACTTC. This codes for CASSGGGRRGEQYF.